These T cell receptor beta chains were read from a single sample in a study of T cell responses to AZD1222 COVID-19 vaccine. Profiling relied on immunoSEQ multiplex PCR, and the TCRdb table lists in-frame clones only, not all of them. Of under 150,000 clones listed, 92% are singletons. Sequencing was performed on peripheral blood, taken 28 days after the second AZD1222 dose. Receptors were obtained from an adult who received the AZD1222 COVID-19 vaccine. CDR3s include the opening cysteine and the closing phenylalanine or tryptophan. D genes are given only for firm matches. Rows may omit the clone size; those that give it use once, few, many or a size class.

CDR3: CASSPKRADTQYF
DNA: TGTGCCAGCAGCCCCAAAAGGGCAGATACGCAGTATTTT
D: -
V: TRBV7-9
J: TRBJ2-3
size: -

CDR3: CASRGQVREAFF
DNA: TGTGCCAGCCGAGGACAGGTTCGTGAAGCTTTCTTT
D: TRBD1
V: TRBV5-5
J: TRBJ1-1
size: -

CDR3: CASSLMIDSPYEQYF
DNA: TGTGCCAGCAGTCTTATGATCGACAGCCCCTACGAGCAGTACTTC
D: -
V: TRBV6-5
J: TRBJ2-7
size: -

CDR3: CASNGGRSLYEQYF
DNA: TGTGCCAGCAATGGCGGGAGGTCCCTCTACGAGCAGTACTTC
D: TRBD2
V: TRBV2
J: TRBJ2-7
size: -

CDR3: CASRPGDRAYNEQFF
DNA: TGTGCCAGCAGACCGGGGGACAGGGCTTACAATGAGCAGTTCTTC
D: TRBD1
V: TRBV11-2
J: TRBJ2-1
size: -

CDR3: CASSSGTGLENTGELFF
DNA: TGTGCCAGCAGCTCCGGGACAGGACTAGAGAACACCGGGGAGCTGTTTTTT
D: -
V: TRBV9
J: TRBJ2-2
size: few

CDR3: CSVPQSTSLLPEDTF
DNA: TGCAGCGTTCCCCAGTCCACGAGCTTATTACCCGAGGACACCTTC
D: -
V: TRBV29-1
J: TRBJ1-2
size: -

CDR3: CASSLVNTEAFF
DNA: TGTGCCAGCAGTTTAGTGAACACTGAAGCTTTCTTT
D: -
V: TRBV12-3/TRBV12-4
J: TRBJ1-1
size: -

CDR3: CASSPLQDNYGYTF
DNA: TGTGCCAGCAGCCCGTTACAGGATAACTATGGCTACACCTTC
D: -
V: TRBV7-9
J: TRBJ1-2
size: once

CDR3: CASSYLGLSDTGELFF
DNA: TGTGCCAGCAGTTACTTGGGACTTTCGGACACCGGGGAGCTGTTTTTT
D: -
V: TRBV6-6
J: TRBJ2-2
size: -

CDR3: CASSFPGPGTQYF
DNA: TGTGCCAGCAGTTTCCCCGGGCCCGGGACCCAGTACTTC
D: -
V: TRBV12-3/TRBV12-4
J: TRBJ2-5
size: -

CDR3: CASSFGGLRTEAFF
DNA: TGTGCCAGCAGCTTCGGGGGCCTGAGGACTGAAGCTTTCTTT
D: -
V: TRBV7-2
J: TRBJ1-1
size: -

CDR3: CASSYRTGNQPQHF
DNA: TGTGCCAGCAGTTACCGGACAGGGAATCAGCCCCAGCATTTT
D: TRBD1
V: TRBV6-2/TRBV6-3
J: TRBJ1-5
size: once

CDR3: CASSETINEKLFF
DNA: TGCGCCAGCAGTGAGACCATTAATGAAAAACTGTTTTTT
D: -
V: TRBV10-1
J: TRBJ1-4
size: once

CDR3: CASSQVTTPLHF
DNA: TGCGCCAGCAGCCAAGTGACGACACCCCTCCACTTT
D: -
V: TRBV4-1
J: TRBJ1-6
size: -

CDR3: CASSDRGTGELFF
DNA: TGTGCCAGCAGCGACAGGGGGACCGGGGAGCTGTTTTTT
D: TRBD1
V: TRBV7-2
J: TRBJ2-2
size: -

CDR3: CASSFGRGPNSNQPQHF
DNA: TGTGCCAGCAGTTTCGGAAGGGGGCCGAATAGCAATCAGCCCCAGCATTTT
D: TRBD1
V: TRBV28
J: TRBJ1-5
size: -

CDR3: CASSPRVELALYNEQFF
DNA: TGTGCCAGCTCACCACGGGTAGAGCTAGCACTTTACAATGAGCAGTTCTTC
D: -
V: TRBV18
J: TRBJ2-1
size: -

CDR3: CASSPMSAGNTIYF
DNA: TGTGCCAGCAGCCCCATGAGTGCTGGAAACACCATATATTTT
D: -
V: TRBV5-5
J: TRBJ1-3
size: -

CDR3: CASSQVKLVALRTDTQYF
DNA: TGCGCCAGCAGCCAAGTTAAATTGGTAGCCTTACGCACAGATACGCAGTATTTT
D: -
V: TRBV4-1
J: TRBJ2-3
size: once

CDR3: CATSEARQETQYF
DNA: TGTGCCACCAGTGAGGCACGACAAGAGACCCAGTACTTC
D: -
V: TRBV24-1
J: TRBJ2-5
size: -

CDR3: CASSHHGRGSVNTIYF
DNA: TGTGCCAGCAGCCACCACGGCAGGGGGAGTGTAAACACCATATATTTT
D: TRBD1
V: TRBV14
J: TRBJ1-3
size: -

CDR3: CASSFDQGEGYNEQFF
DNA: TGTGCCAGCAGCTTTGATCAGGGGGAGGGTTACAATGAGCAGTTCTTC
D: -
V: TRBV11-1
J: TRBJ2-1
size: -

CDR3: CASSTPNTIYF
DNA: TGTGCCAGTAGTACCCCCAACACCATATATTTT
D: -
V: TRBV19
J: TRBJ1-3
size: -

CDR3: CASSQASGWGGGYTF
DNA: TGTGCCAGCAGCCAAGCATCCGGTTGGGGTGGTGGCTACACCTTC
D: -
V: TRBV3-1/TRBV3-2
J: TRBJ1-2
size: -

CDR3: CASSVRTRSLDGNEQFF
DNA: TGTGCCAGCAGCGTCCGGACTAGATCTCTTGACGGCAATGAGCAGTTCTTC
D: TRBD2
V: TRBV9
J: TRBJ2-1
size: -

CDR3: CASSYLLSEETQYF
DNA: TGCGCCAGCAGCTACCTCCTTTCGGAAGAGACCCAGTACTTC
D: -
V: TRBV5-1
J: TRBJ2-5
size: -

CDR3: CASGRGAGNTIYF
DNA: TGTGCCAGTGGTCGAGGGGCAGGAAACACCATATATTTT
D: -
V: TRBV19
J: TRBJ1-3
size: -

CDR3: CASSPGIRGQETQYF
DNA: TGTGCCAGCAGCCCCGGGATCAGGGGCCAAGAGACCCAGTACTTC
D: -
V: TRBV7-9
J: TRBJ2-5
size: -

CDR3: CASSPVDSDYGYTF
DNA: TGTGCCAGCTCACCAGTGGACTCTGACTATGGCTACACCTTC
D: -
V: TRBV18
J: TRBJ1-2
size: -

CDR3: CASSSRQGELFF
DNA: TGTGCCAGCAGCTCCCGACAGGGGGAGCTGTTTTTT
D: -
V: TRBV2
J: TRBJ2-2
size: -

CDR3: CASSQVQGKNEKLFF
DNA: TGTGCCAGCAGCCAAGTCCAGGGGAAAAATGAAAAACTGTTTTTT
D: -
V: TRBV3-1/TRBV3-2
J: TRBJ1-4
size: -

CDR3: CASIYQQADNQPQHF
DNA: TGTGCCAGCATTTACCAACAGGCGGACAATCAGCCCCAGCATTTT
D: -
V: TRBV6-6
J: TRBJ1-5
size: -

CDR3: CASSEGHGYTF
DNA: TGTGCCAGCAGCGAGGGACATGGCTACACCTTC
D: -
V: TRBV12-3/TRBV12-4
J: TRBJ1-2
size: once

CDR3: CASSLDFDQEKLFF
DNA: TGTGCCAGCAGCTTAGATTTCGACCAGGAAAAACTGTTTTTT
D: -
V: TRBV11-2
J: TRBJ1-4
size: few

CDR3: CATSRVLAGVGANVLTF
DNA: TGTGCCACCAGCAGAGTGCTAGCGGGGGTCGGGGCCAACGTCCTGACTTTC
D: TRBD2
V: TRBV15
J: TRBJ2-6
size: -

CDR3: CASNSGVINSYNEQFF
DNA: TGTGCCAGCAACAGCGGGGTAATAAACTCCTACAATGAGCAGTTCTTC
D: TRBD2
V: TRBV6-6
J: TRBJ2-1
size: -

CDR3: CASVEAGLAGRRTDTQYF
DNA: TGTGCCAGCGTAGAGGCCGGACTAGCGGGGCGACGCACAGATACGCAGTATTTT
D: TRBD2
V: TRBV28
J: TRBJ2-3
size: -

CDR3: CASTHPRDSADTQYF
DNA: TGTGCCAGCACCCATCCAAGGGATTCGGCAGATACGCAGTATTTT
D: -
V: TRBV11-2
J: TRBJ2-3
size: -

CDR3: CASSLGGATNEKLFF
DNA: TGTGCCAGCAGTTTGGGGGGGGCGACTAATGAAAAACTGTTTTTT
D: -
V: TRBV28
J: TRBJ1-4
size: -

CDR3: CAWRNRGSTEAFF
DNA: TGTGCCTGGAGAAACAGGGGGAGCACTGAAGCTTTCTTT
D: TRBD1
V: TRBV30
J: TRBJ1-1
size: -

CDR3: CASSQGGILAGNYGYTF
DNA: TGCGCCAGCAGCCAAGGAGGGATTTTGGCGGGGAACTATGGCTACACCTTC
D: -
V: TRBV4-1
J: TRBJ1-2
size: -

CDR3: CATSDATSGSYNEQFF
DNA: TGTGCCACCAGTGACGCGACTAGCGGCTCCTACAATGAGCAGTTCTTC
D: TRBD2
V: TRBV24-1
J: TRBJ2-1
size: -